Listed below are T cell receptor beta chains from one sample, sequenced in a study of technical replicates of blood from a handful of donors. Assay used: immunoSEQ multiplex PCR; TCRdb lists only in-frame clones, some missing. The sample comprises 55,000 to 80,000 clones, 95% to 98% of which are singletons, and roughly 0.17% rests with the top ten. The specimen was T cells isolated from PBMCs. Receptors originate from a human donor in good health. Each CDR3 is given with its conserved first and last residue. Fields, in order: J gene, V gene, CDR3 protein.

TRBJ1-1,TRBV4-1,CASSQDEGLTEAFF
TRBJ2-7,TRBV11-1,CASSLLSGRRYEQYF
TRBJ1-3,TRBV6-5,CATTGNSGNTIYF
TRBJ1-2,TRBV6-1,CASRADSVSNYGYTF
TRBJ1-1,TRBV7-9,CAARGELTEAFF
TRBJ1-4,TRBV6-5,CASSYRTGNEKLFF
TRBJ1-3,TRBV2,CASRTLERNTIYF
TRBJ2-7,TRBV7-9,CASSQKAGIEQYF
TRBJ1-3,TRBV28,CASSLGQGINTIYF
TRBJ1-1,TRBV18,CASSPATGFDTEAFF
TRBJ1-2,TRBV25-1,CATMEHSGYGYTF
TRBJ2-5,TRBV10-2,CASNGLAGVETQYF
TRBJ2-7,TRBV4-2,CASSQEIYGSISYEQYF
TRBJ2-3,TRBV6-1,CASSAGTDKIDHEVPDTQYF
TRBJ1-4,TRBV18,CASSPPTGELFF
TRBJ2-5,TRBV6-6,CASSSQLRETQYF
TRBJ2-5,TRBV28,CASARVTQYF
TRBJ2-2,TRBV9,CASSVDIPAGGQTGELFF
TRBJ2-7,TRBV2,CASNVQGSYEQYF
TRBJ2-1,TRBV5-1,CASSPGLAEKFEQFF
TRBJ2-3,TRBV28,CASRLAGVANTQYF
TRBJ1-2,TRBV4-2,CASSQDNGYTF
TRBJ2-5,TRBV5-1,CASSFEKETQYF
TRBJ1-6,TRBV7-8,CASSLAEDRFALHF
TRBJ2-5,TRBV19,CASSTGETQYF
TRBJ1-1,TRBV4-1,CASSFDPGTGVTEAFF
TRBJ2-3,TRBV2,CASKKAGHTDTQYF
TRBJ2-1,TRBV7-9,CASSIAGGNEQFF
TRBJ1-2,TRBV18,CASSPLLDRPDGYTF
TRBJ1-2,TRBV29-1,CSVEIPGTGLNYGYTF
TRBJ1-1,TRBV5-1,CASRRDTEAFF
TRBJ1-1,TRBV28,CASSPSGENTEAFF
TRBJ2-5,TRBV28,CASSLTLGRQETQYF
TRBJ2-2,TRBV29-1,CSAKTGTGELFF
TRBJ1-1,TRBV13,CASSLAQGHRNTEAFF
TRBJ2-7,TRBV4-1,CASSQVAGRGQAYEQYF
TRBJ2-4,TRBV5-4,CASSLVGGIQYF
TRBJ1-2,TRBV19,CASSIAYAGGVGYGYTF
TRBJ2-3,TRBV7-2,CASSLVAAGTDTQYF
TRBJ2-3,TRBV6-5,CASTKRASGRDTQYF
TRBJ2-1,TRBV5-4,CASSLVAGDPNEQFF
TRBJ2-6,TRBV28,CASRVGGASGANVLTF
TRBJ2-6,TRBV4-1,CASTRVPSSGANVLTF
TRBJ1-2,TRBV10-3,CASVDRDYGYTF
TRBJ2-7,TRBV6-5,CATAFPIYEQYF
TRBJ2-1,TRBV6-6,CASSSQGGPYNEQFF
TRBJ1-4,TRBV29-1,CSCRLGTTNEKLFF
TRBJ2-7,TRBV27,CASSLAVGTAYEQYF
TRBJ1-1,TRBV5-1,CASSLQGETEAFF
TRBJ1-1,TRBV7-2,CASSSRTGTGTEAFF
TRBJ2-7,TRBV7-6,CASSFGTSWSYEQYF
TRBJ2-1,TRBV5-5,CASSLLPFTGTGYNEQFF
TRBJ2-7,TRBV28,CASTGPMLYEQYF
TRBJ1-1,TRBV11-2,CASSLQGGDTEAFF
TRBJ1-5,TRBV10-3,CAISESIIQVSNQPQHF
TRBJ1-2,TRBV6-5,CASRAGSIHGYTF
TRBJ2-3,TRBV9,CASSTTGDTQYF
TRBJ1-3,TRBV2,CASSVEGGSGNTIYF